This T cell receptor (beta chain) was found in a study of T cells in Graves' hyperthyroidism and ophthalmopathy. The source material, RNA transcripts, was used to amplify TCR beta CDR3 regions. A first-round RT-PCR of the TCR CDR3 used the HTBI primer set. TCRdb called the multiplex PCR reads again in MiXCR, with one record for every CDR3 protein. The table shows about 380,000 distinct CDR3 sequences, with under 20% occurring only once. Diagnosis rested on symptoms, serum thyroxine and TRAb, thyroid ultrasound, and orbital computed tomography. Germline V gene lookup returns CDR1 DFQATT and CDR2 SNEGSKA (reference sequence). Trimming at V came to 5 bases and at J to 7 bases, leaving 11 bases not matched to a gene. This CDR3 has 13 amino acids. This clonotype was seen many times.

The receptor's source is a man aged 18 to 29 with Graves' ophthalmopathy. The V call is TRBV20-1, the J call TRBJ2-7, with 7 positions matching TRBD1. Sequencing was carried out using blood. The CDR3 sequence is CSAPRTGAWEQYF. As DNA, the CDR3 is TGCAGTGCTCCTCGGACAGGAGCCTGGGAGCAGTACTTC.